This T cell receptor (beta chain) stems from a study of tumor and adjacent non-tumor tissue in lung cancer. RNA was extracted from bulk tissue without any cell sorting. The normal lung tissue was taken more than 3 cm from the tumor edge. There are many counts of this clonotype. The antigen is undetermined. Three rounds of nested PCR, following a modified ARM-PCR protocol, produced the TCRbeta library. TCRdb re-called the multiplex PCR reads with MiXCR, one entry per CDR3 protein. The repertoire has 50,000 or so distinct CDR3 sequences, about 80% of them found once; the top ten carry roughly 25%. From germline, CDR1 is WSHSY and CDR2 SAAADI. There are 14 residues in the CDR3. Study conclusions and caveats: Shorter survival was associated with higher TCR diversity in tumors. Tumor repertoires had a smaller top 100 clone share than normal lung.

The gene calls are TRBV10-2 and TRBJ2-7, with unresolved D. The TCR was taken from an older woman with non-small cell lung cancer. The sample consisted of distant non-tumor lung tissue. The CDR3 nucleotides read TGCGCTGACGCGGCAGGCTACCGAGACCACGAGCAGTACTTC. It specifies CADAAGYRDHEQYF.